This T cell receptor (beta chain) was identified during a study of blood T cells in healthy people across ages. For the second PCR, which ran for about 6 to 11 cycles, a sample-barcoded 5' primer and a J-beta primer mix were used. MiXCR, applied by TCRdb to the 5' RACE reads, yields one record per CDR3 protein. The table includes about 780,000 distinct CDR3 sequences, less than 80% detected once. There are many counts of this clonotype. The antigen is unknown. Whenever a sample was processed, at least 6 million PBMCs were isolated. The length of the CDR3 is 14 residues. In germline, CDR1 is LGHNA, CDR2 YSLEER. V lost 2 bases and J 1 base, leaving 6 bases between the germline ends. General study points: A strong correlation was seen between TCR beta diversity and naive T cell percentage.

Sample: blood. The clonotype comes from a man younger than 45 in good health. The gene calls are TRBV4-3 and TRBJ2-1; no reliable D call. The CDR3 region is CASSQLLSYNEQFF. CDR3 DNA sequence: TGCGCCAGCAGCCAACTGTTATCCTACAATGAGCAGTTCTTC.